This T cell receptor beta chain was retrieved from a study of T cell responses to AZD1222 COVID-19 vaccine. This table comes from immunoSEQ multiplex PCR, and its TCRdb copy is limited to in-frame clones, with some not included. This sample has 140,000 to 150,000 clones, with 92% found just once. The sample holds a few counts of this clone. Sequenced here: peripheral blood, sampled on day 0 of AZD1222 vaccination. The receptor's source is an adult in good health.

The CDR3 region has the DNA TGTGCCAGCCGAAGAACCGACAGCTACAATGAGCAGTTCTTC. Its translation: CASRRTDSYNEQFF. The chain employs TRBV6-5 and TRBJ2-1; the D gene is possibly TRBD1 (5 bases). Germline V lookup: CDR1 MNHEY, CDR2 SVGAGI. V lost 8 bases and J 3 bases, leaving 14 bases between the germline ends. CDR3 length: 14 amino acids.